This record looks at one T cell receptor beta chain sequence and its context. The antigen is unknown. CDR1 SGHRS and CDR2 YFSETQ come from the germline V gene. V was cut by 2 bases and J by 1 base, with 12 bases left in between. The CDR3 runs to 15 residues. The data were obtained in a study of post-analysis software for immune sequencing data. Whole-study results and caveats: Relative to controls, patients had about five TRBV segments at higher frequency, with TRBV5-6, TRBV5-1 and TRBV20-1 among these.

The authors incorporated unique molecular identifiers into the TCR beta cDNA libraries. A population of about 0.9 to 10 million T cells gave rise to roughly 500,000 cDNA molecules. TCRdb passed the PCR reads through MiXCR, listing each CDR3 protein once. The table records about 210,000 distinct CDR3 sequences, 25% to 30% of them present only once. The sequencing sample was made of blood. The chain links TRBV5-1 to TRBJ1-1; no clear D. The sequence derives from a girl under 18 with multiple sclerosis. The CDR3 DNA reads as TGCGCCAGCAGCTTTGCCGAGGCGGGGAACACTGAAGCTTTCTTT. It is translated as CASSFAEAGNTEAFF. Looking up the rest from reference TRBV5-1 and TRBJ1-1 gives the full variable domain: KAGVTQTPRYLIKTRGQQVTLSCSPISGHRSVSWYQQTPGQGLQFLFEYFSETQRNKGNFPGRFSGRQFSNSRSEMNVSTLELGDSALYLCASSFAEAGNTEAFFGQGTRLTVV.